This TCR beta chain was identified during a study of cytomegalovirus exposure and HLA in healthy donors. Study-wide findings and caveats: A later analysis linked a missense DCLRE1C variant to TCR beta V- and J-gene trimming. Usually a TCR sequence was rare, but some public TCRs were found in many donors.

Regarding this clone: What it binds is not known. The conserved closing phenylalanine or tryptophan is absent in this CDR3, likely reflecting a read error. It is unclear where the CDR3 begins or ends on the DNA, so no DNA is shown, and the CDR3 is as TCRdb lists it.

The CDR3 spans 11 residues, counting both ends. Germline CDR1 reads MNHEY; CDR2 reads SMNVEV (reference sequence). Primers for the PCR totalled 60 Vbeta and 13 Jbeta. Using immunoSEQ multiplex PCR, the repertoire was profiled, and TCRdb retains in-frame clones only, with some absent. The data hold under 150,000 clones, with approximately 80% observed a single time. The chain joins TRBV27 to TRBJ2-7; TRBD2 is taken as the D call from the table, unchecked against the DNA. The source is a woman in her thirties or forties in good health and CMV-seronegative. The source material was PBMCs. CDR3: CASSFRAGEVI.